The entry that follows covers one T cell receptor (beta chain) sequence. V lost 6 bases, J lost 3 bases, and 3 bases lay in between. CDR3 length: 10 amino acids. This entry is derived from a study of CD8+ T cells in alopecia areata. About the research overall: It was oral tofacitinib, at 5 to 10 mg twice daily, that treated patients received. A 6-month period off drug followed tofacitinib, which lasted 6 to 18 months.

Isolated RNA was reverse transcribed into cDNA used as the sequencing template. The assay was immunoSEQ multiplex PCR, and TCRdb's table has in-frame clones only and misses some. The sample shows more than 150,000 clones, more than 55% of them seen only once. Treatment indicated: oral pan-JAK inhibitor, 5-10 mg twice daily. The rearrangement uses TRBV23-1 and TRBJ2-7; D is undetermined. TRBV23-1 is sorted into the ORF group, with uncertain function. The sample in question was CD4+ T cells sorted from blood, obtained at week 4, from a patient treated with tofacitinib. The receptor comes from a human donor with alopecia areata. CDR3 sequence: CASRIYEQYF. The DNA of the CDR3 is TGCGCCAGCAGGATCTACGAGCAGTACTTC.